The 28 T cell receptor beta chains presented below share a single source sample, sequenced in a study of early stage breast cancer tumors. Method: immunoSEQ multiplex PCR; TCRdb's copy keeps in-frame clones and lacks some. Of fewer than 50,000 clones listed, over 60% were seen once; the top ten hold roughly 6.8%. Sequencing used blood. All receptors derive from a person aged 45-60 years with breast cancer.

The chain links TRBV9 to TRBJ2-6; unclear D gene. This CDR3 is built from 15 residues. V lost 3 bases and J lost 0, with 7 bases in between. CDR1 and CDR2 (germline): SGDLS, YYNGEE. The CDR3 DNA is TGTGCCAGCAGCGCACAAGTCTCTGGGGCCAACGTCCTGACTTTC. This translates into CASSAQVSGANVLTF.

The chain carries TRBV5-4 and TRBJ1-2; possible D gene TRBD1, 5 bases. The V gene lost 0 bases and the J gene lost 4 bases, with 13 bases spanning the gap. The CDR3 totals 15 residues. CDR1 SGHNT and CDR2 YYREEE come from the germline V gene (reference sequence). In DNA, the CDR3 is TGTGCCAGCAGCTTGGGCAGGGAACGGGTCTATGGCTACACCTTC. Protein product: CASSLGRERVYGYTF.

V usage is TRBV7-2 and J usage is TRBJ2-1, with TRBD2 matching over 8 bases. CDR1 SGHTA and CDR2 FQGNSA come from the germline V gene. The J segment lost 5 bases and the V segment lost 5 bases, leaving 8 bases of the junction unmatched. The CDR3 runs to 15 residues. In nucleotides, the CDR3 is TGTGCCAGCAGCCCCGGACTAGCCCGGGACAATGAGCAGTTCTTC. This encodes CASSPGLARDNEQFF.

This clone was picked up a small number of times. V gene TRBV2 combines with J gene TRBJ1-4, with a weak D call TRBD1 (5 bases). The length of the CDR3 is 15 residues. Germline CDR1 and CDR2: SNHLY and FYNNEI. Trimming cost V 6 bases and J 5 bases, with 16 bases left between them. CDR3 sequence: CASSGGGSRNEKLFF. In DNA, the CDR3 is TGTGCCAGCAGCGGTGGGGGGTCTAGGAATGAAAAACTGTTTTTT.

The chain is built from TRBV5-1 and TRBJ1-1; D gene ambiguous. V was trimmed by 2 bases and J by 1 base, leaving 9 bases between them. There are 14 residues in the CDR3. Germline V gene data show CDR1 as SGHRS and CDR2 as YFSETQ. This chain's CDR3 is CASSFGEWNTEAFF. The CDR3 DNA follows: TGCGCCAGCAGCTTCGGGGAATGGAACACTGAAGCTTTCTTT.

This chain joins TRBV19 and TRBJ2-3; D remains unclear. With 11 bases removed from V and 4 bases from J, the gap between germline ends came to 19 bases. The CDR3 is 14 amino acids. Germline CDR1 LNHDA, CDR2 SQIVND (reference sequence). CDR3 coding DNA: TGTGCCGCAGGCCCCGGTTACTTAGCAGATACGCAGTATTTT. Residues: CAAGPGYLADTQYF. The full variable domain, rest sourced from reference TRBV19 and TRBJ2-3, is DGGITQSPKYLFRKEGQNVTLSCEQNLNHDAMYWYRQDPGQGLRLIYYSQIVNDFQKGDIAEGYSVSREKKESFPLTVTSAQKNPTAFYLCAAGPGYLADTQYFGPGTRLTVL.

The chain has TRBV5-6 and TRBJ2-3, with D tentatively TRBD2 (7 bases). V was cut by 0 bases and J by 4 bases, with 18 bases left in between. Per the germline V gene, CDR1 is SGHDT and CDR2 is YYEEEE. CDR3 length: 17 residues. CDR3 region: CASSLEGGGVFPDTQYF. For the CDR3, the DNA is TGTGCCAGCAGCTTGGAAGGCGGGGGCGTATTCCCAGATACGCAGTATTTT.

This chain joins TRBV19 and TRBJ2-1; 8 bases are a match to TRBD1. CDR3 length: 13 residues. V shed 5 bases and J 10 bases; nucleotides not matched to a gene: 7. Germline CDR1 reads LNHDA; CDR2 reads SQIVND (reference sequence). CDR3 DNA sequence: TGTGCCAGTAGTCCCGACAGGGGTCGAGAGCAGTTCTTC. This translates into CASSPDRGREQFF.

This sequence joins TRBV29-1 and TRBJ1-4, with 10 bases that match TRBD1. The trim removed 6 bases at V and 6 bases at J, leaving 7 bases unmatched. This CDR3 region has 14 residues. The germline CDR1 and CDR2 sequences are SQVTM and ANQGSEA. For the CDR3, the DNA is TGCAGCGTGTTCCGGGGGACAGGGGATGAAAAACTGTTTTTT. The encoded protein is CSVFRGTGDEKLFF. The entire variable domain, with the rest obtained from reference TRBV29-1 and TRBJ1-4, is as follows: SAVISQKPSRDICQRGTSLTIQCQVDSQVTMMFWYRQQPGQSLTLIATANQGSEATYESGFVIDKFPISRPNLTFSTLTVSNMSPEDSSIYLCSVFRGTGDEKLFFGSGTQLSVL.

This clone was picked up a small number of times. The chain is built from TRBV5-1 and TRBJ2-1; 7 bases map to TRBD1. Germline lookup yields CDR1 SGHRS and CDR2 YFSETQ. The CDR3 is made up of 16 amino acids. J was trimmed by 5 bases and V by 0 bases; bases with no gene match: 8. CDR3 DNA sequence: TGCGCCAGCAGCTTGGGCATGACAGGGAACCACAATGAGCAGTTCTTC. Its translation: CASSLGMTGNHNEQFF.

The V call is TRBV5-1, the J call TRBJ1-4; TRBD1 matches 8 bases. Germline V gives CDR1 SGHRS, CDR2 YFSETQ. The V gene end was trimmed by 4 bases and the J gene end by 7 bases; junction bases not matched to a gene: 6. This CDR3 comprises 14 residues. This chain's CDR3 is CASSPTGGGEKLFF. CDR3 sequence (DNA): TGCGCCAGCAGCCCAACAGGGGGTGGTGAAAAACTGTTTTTT.

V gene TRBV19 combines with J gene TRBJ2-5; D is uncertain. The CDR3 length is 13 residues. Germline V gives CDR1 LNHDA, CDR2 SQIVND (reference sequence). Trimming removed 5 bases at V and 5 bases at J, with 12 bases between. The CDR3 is CASSVQVRETQYF. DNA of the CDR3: TGTGCCAGTAGTGTCCAGGTCCGGGAGACCCAGTACTTC.

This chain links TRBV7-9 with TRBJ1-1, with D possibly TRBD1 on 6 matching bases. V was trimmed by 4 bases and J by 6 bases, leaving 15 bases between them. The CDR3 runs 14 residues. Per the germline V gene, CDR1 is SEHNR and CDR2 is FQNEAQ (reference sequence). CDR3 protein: CASSSPGGLAEAFF. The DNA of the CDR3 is TGTGCCAGCAGCTCCCCGGGGGGGCTGGCTGAAGCTTTCTTT.

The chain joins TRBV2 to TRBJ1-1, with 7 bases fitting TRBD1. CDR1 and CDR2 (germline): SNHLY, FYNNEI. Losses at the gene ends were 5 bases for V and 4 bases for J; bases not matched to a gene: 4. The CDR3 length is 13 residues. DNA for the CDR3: TGTGCCAGCAGTCGACAGGGCCCCACTGAAGCTTTCTTT. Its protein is CASSRQGPTEAFF.

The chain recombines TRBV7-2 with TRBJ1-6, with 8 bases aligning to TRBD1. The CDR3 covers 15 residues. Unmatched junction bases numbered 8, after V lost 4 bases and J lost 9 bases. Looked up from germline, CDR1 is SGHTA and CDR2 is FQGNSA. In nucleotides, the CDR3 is TGTGCCAGCAGCTCCGGACAGGGTTCAGTTTCACCCCTCCACTTT. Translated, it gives CASSSGQGSVSPLHF. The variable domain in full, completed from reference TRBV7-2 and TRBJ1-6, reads GAGVSQSPSNKVTEKGKDVELRCDPISGHTALYWYRQSLGQGLEFLIYFQGNSAPDKSGLPSDRFSAERTGGSVSTLTIQRTQQEDSAVYLCASSSGQGSVSPLHFGNGTRLTVT.

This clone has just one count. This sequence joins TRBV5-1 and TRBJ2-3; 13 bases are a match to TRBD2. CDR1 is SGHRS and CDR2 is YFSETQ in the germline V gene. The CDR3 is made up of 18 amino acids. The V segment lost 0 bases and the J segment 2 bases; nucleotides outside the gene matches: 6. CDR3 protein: CASSLDGTSGEFTDTQYF. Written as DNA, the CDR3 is TGCGCCAGCAGCTTGGATGGGACTAGCGGGGAATTCACAGATACGCAGTATTTT.

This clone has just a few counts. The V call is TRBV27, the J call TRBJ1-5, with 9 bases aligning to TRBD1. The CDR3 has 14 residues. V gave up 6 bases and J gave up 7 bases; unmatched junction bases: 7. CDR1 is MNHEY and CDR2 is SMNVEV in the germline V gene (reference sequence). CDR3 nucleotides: TGTGCCAGCAGCCGGACAGGGGCCCTGCAGCCCCAGCATTTT. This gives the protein CASSRTGALQPQHF.

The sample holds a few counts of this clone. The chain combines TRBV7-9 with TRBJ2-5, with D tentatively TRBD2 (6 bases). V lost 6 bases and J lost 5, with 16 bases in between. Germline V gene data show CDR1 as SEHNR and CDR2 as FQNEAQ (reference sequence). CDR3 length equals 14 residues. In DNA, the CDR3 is TGTGCCAGCAGTTCTGAGCGGGCCGGGGAGACCCAGTACTTC. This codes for CASSSERAGETQYF.

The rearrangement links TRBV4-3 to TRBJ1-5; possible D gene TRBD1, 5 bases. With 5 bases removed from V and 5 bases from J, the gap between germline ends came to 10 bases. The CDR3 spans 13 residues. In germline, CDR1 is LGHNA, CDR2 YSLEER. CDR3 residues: CASSAGGDQPQHF. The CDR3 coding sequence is TGCGCCAGCAGCGCCGGAGGGGATCAGCCCCAGCATTTT.

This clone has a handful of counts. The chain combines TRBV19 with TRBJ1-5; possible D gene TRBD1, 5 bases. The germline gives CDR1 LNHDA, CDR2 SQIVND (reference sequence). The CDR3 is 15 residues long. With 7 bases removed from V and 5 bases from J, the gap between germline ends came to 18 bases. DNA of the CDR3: TGTGCCAGTACCTTCGGAGCCGGGGGGGATCAGCCCCAGCATTTT. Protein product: CASTFGAGGDQPQHF.

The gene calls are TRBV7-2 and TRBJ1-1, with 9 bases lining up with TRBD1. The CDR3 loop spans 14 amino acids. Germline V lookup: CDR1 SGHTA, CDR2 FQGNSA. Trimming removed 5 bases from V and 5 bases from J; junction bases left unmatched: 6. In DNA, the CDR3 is TGTGCCAGCAGCCCAAGACAGGGGGGAACTGAAGCTTTCTTT. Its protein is CASSPRQGGTEAFF.

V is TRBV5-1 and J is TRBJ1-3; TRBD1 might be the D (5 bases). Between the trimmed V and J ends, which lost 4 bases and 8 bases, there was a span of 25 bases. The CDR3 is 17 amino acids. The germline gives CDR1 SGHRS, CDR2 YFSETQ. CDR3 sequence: CASSRWAKGTQVDTIYF. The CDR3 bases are TGCGCCAGCAGCCGATGGGCGAAGGGGACTCAGGTGGACACCATATATTTT.

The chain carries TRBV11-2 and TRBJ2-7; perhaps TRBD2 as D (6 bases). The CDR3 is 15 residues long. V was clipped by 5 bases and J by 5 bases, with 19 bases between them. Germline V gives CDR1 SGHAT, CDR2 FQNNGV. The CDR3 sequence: CASSPGLSDGDEQYF. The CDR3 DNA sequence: TGTGCCAGCAGCCCCGGACTATCAGACGGGGACGAGCAGTACTTC.

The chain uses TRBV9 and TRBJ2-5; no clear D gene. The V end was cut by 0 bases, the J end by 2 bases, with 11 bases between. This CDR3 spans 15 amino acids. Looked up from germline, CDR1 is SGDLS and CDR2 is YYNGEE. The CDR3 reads CASSVAAGQQETQYF. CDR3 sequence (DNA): TGTGCCAGCAGCGTAGCTGCAGGCCAACAAGAGACCCAGTACTTC.

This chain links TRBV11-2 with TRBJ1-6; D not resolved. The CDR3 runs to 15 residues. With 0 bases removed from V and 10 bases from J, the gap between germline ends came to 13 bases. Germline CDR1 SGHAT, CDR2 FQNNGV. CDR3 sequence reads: CASSLDPSSNSPLHF. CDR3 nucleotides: TGTGCCAGCAGCTTAGATCCTTCGAGCAACTCACCCCTCCACTTT.

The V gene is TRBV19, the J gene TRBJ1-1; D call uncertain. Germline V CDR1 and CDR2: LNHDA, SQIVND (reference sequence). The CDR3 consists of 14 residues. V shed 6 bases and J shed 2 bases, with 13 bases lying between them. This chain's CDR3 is CASRTYRVNTEAFF. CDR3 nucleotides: TGTGCCAGTAGAACCTATCGGGTAAACACTGAAGCTTTCTTT.

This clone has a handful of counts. The CDR3 protein is CASGGLAGGNEQFF. In DNA form, the CDR3 reads TGTGCCAGTGGGGGGCTAGCGGGAGGAAATGAGCAGTTCTTC. This chain links TRBV19 with TRBJ2-1; 11 positions agree with TRBD2. CDR1 and CDR2 from the germline V gene are LNHDA and SQIVND (reference sequence). V lost 8 bases, J lost 7 bases, and 7 bases stayed unmatched. This CDR3 comprises 14 residues.

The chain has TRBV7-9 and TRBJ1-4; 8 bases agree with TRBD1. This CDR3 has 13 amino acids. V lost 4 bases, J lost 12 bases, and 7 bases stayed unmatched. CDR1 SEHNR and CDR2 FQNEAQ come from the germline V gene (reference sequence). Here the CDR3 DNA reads TGTGCCAGCAGCTCGGGACAGGCCCAACAACTGTTTTTT. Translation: CASSSGQAQQLFF.